Sequencing of this TCR beta chain was carried out in a study of vaccination effects on CD4 cells after COVID-19. ViraFEST used viral peptide pools to expand antigen-specific CD4+ T cells before sequencing. Subsequent to roughly 9 days of culture, CD4+ T cells were isolated. By PCR, the person was confirmed to have had SARS-CoV-2 infection between March and December 2020. Produced via immunoSEQ multiplex PCR; TCRdb's table is partial and in-frame only. Here the sample spans about 45,000 clones, around 72% being singletons. This clone was counted a few times. What it binds is not known. The length of the CDR3 is 16 residues. V was clipped by 3 bases and J by 1 base, with 13 bases between them. Germline loops: CDR1 LNHDA, CDR2 SQIVND (reference sequence).

This receptor was identified in a human donor who had a prior SARS-CoV-2 infection. The material sequenced was CD4+ T cells from PBMCs cultured with a peptide pool, taken before COVID-19 vaccination. The chain carries TRBV19 and TRBJ2-1, with D possibly TRBD2 on 5 matching bases. CDR3 sequence: CASSIVRSGSYNEQFF. CDR3 nucleotides: TGTGCCAGTAGTATCGTTCGGTCGGGATCCTACAATGAGCAGTTCTTC.